This TCR beta chain was retrieved from a study of T cells in Graves' hyperthyroidism and ophthalmopathy. The V and J ends lost 6 bases and 4 bases, in that order; junction bases with no gene match: 9. The CDR3 has 16 residues. Germline V gene data show CDR1 as MGHRA and CDR2 as YSYEKL. Amplification of TCR beta CDR3 regions used RNA as the template. The HTBI primer set was used in a first-round RT-PCR of the TCR CDR3. TCRdb independently ran MiXCR on the multiplex PCR reads; one entry per CDR3 protein. This sample has about 510,000 distinct CDR3 sequences, with approximately 14% found just once. This clonotype was seen a handful of times.

The TCR sequence derives from a woman aged 40 to 55 with Graves' hyperthyroidism. Sequences were obtained from blood. The V call is TRBV4-1, the J call TRBJ2-1; 10 bases fit TRBD2. The DNA for the CDR3 is TGCGCCAGCAGAAGCACCGGGACTAGCGCTTACAATGAGCAGTTCTTC. Translated, it gives CASRSTGTSAYNEQFF.